This T cell receptor (beta chain) was recorded in a study of siplizumab effects on memory and regulatory T cells. The CDR3 totals 10 residues. Trimming removed 2 bases at V and 8 bases at J, with 3 bases between. From germline, CDR1 is MNHNY and CDR2 SVGAGI (reference sequence). Sequenced by immunoSEQ multiplex PCR; TCRdb stores in-frame clones only, minus some. The sample carries around 100,000 clones, around 90% recorded once. The sequence derives from a human donor in good health. This chain connects TRBV6-6 to TRBJ2-5; D not resolved. The sequenced sample was Tregs sorted from blood. The CDR3 bases are TGTGCCAGCAGTTACCCCACCCAGTACTTC. Translation: CASSYPTQYF.